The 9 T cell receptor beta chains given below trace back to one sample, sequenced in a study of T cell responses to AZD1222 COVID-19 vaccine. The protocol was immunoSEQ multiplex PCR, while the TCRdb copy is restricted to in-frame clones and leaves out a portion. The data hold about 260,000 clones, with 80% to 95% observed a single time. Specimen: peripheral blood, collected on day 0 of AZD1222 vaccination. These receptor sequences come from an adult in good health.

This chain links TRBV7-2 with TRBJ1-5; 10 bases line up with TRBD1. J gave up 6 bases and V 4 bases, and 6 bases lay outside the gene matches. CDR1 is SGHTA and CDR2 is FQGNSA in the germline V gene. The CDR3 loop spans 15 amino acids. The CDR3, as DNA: TGTGCCAGCAGCTACGGACAGGGGGGAAGTCAGCCCCAGCATTTT. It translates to CASSYGQGGSQPQHF.

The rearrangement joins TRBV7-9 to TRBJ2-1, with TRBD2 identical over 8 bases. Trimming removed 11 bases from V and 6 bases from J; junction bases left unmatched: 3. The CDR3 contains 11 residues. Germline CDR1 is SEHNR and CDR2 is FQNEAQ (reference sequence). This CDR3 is CAGTSFNEQFF. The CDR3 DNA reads TGTGCCGGGACTAGTTTCAATGAGCAGTTCTTC.

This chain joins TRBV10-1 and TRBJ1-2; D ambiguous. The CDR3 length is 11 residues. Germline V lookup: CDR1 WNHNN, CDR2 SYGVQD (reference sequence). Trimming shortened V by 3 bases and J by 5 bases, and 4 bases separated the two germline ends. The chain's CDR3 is CASSDGYGYTF. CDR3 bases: TGCGCCAGCAGTGACGGGTATGGCTACACCTTC.

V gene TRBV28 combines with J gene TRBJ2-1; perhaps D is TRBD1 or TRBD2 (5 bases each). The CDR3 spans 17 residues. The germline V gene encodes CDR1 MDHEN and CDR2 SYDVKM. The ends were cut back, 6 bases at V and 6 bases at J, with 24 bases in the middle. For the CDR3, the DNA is TGTGCCAGCAGCGAGAGTAAACCGGGACCACGTTCCAATGAGCAGTTCTTC. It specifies CASSESKPGPRSNEQFF.

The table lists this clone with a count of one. In DNA form, the CDR3 reads TGCAGCGTTACCAGGGTATGGGGGCAAGAGACCCAGTACTTC. Translated, it gives CSVTRVWGQETQYF. V gene TRBV29-1 combines with J gene TRBJ2-5; either TRBD1 or TRBD2 may fit D (5 bases each). Per germline, CDR1 SQVTM and CDR2 ANQGSEA. There are 14 residues in the CDR3. Trimming pared 5 bases from V and 2 bases from J, leaving 15 bases between. The full variable domain, in which reference TRBV29-1 and TRBJ2-5 provide the parts outside the CDR3, is SAVISQKPSRDICQRGTSLTIQCQVDSQVTMMFWYRQQPGQSLTLIATANQGSEATYESGFVIDKFPISRPNLTFSTLTVSNMSPEDSSIYLCSVTRVWGQETQYFGPGTRLLVL.

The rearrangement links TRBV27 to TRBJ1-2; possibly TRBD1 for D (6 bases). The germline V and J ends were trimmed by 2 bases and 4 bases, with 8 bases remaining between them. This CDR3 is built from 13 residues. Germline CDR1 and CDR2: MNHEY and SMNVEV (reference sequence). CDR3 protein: CASSLHRVYGYTF. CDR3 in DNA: TGTGCCAGCAGTTTACACAGGGTCTATGGCTACACCTTC.

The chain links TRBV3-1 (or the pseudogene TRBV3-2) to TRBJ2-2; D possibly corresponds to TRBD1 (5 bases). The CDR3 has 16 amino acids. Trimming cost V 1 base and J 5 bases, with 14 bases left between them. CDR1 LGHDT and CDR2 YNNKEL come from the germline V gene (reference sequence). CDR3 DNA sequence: TGTGCCAGCAGCCAAGTTGGAACTACAGGTACCGGGGAGCTGTTTTTT. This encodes CASSQVGTTGTGELFF.

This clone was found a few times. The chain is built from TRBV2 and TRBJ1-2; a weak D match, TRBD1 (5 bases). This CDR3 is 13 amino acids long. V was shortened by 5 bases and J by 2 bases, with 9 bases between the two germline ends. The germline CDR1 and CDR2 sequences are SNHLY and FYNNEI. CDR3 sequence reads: CASSRQTNYGYTF. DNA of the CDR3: TGTGCCAGCAGTCGACAGACCAACTATGGCTACACCTTC.

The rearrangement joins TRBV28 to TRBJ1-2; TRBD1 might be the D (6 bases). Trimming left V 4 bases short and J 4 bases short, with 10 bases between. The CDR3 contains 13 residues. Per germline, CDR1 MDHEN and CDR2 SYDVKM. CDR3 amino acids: CASSSQGIYGYTF. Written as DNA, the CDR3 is TGTGCCAGCAGTTCACAGGGTATCTATGGCTACACCTTC.